The entry that follows covers one T cell receptor beta chain sequence. This receptor's antigen is unknown. Per-nucleotide qualities are absent, and no much larger clonotype sits a single base away. At one collaborating source in Seattle, patients were enrolled during active infection and were followed longitudinally through the course of disease. The collaborating institutions used their own protocols to collect whole blood in K2EDTA tubes. For TCRbeta analysis, collaborators shipped samples in one of three forms: frozen whole blood, isolated PBMCs, or DNA extracted from either of those sample types. The source of the sample is a study of blood T cell repertoires in COVID-19 (dated by TCRdb to the early 2020s). Context from the whole study: Samples from collaborators originated in the United States, Italy and Spain and spanned both the acute and convalescent phases of COVID-19. The material from the prospective study consisted of cDNA or gDNA derived from T cells, B-cell-depleted T cells, or PBMCs. The dataset comprised deeply sampled blood TCRbeta repertoires from subjects exposed to, actively infected with, or recovered from COVID-19. A freely available public database, intended as a resource for researchers studying the immune response to SARS-CoV-2, is where the repertoires were released. The samples were drawn from the first 160 participants of the ongoing ImmuneRACE study and from 1,254 subjects provided by 6 global collaborators. The sample metadata nearly always contained a de-identified subject ID, COVID-19 status, age in years and sex. HLA class I and class II types, where available, came from metadata supplied by the sample provider rather than from assay-based typing.

The V end gives up 4 bases and the J end 4 bases, leaving 14 bases in the junction not matched to a gene. CDR1 and CDR2, per the germline V gene, are SGDLS and YYNGEE. Taken from cysteine to phenylalanine, the CDR3 has 17 residues. This entry keeps only the CDR3 DNA: 51 bases, framed from base 1. Overall study results and their limits: Clinical and demographic metadata were provided uncurated, with the amount varying by source and participant.

TCRbeta CDR3 regions were amplified from genomic DNA using the immunoSEQ Assay, a bias-controlled multiplex PCR. Under the source paper's analysis protocol: The number of nucleated cells in each sample was estimated by amplification of reference gene primers within the assay. To quantify the absolute abundance of each unique TCRbeta CDR3 rearrangement, sequence reads were collapsed and filtered. For each sample, productive Simpson clonality was calculated as the square root of Simpson's diversity index across productive rearrangements. In TCRdb, the immuneACCESS table is reduced to in-frame sequences with V and J assigned. These tables do not hold every clone; where another copy was compared, an unresolved V gene accounts for under half, and the others remain unexplained. D and trimming come from the DNA, and the V and J calls and clone size come from that table. In this sample the table shows some 350,000 clones, 85% to 90% of which occur a single time. The ten largest clones add up to roughly 6.3% of the sample.

The TCR was taken from a woman in her forties or fifties with COVID-19, enrolled during active disease. The chain joins TRBV9 to TRBJ2-5, with 9 bases matching TRBD2. The material sequenced was peripheral blood. The sequenced DNA is TGTGCCAGCAGCCAGTCGTCAGGCGGGAGGGGGGGAGAGACCCAGTACTTC. Its coded protein is CASSQSSGGRGGETQYF.